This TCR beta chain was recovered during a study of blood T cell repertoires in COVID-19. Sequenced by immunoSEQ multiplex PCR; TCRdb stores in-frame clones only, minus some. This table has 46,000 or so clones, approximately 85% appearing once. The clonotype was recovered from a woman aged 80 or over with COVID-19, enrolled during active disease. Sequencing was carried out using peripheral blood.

The CDR3 DNA follows: TGTGCCACCAGCAGCGGAACGATAGAAGGGGGAAACGAGCAGTACTTC. This sequence encodes CATSSGTIEGGNEQYF. The gene calls are TRBV15 and TRBJ2-7; maybe TRBD1 (6 bases). This CDR3 spans 16 amino acids. V lost 3 bases and J lost 5, with 20 bases in between. From germline, CDR1 is LNHNV and CDR2 YYDKDF (reference sequence). The whole variable domain, remainder taken from reference TRBV15 and TRBJ2-7, is DAMVIQNPRYQVTQFGKPVTLSCSQTLNHNVMYWYQQKSSQAPKLLFHYYDKDFNNEADTPDNFQSRRPNTSFCFLDIRSPGLGDTAMYLCATSSGTIEGGNEQYFGPGTRLTVT.